This entry describes one T cell receptor (beta chain). After removal of 10 bases from V and 6 bases from J, the junction contained 11 bases not matched to a gene. This CDR3 spans 14 amino acids. Germline CDR1 is LNHDA and CDR2 is SQIVND (reference sequence). The source of the sample is a study of T-cell reconstitution after alpha-beta-depleted transplantation in children. For TCRbeta, the library was prepared with unique molecular identifiers. MiXCR was run by TCRdb on the PCR reads, yielding one entry per CDR3 protein. The data show roughly 300,000 distinct CDR3 sequences, approximately 10% seen once.

The receptor comes from a human donor who donated a stem cell graft to a child with acute lymphoblastic leukemia. The chain has TRBV19 and TRBJ2-1; TRBD1 aligns across 8 bases. This specimen was PBMCs from the stem cell graft donor, taken from the stem cell graft. CDR3 in DNA: TGTGCCACCGAGTCGGATGGGACAGGCAATGAGCAGTTCTTC. It translates to CATESDGTGNEQFF.